The T cell receptor (beta chain) under discussion was sequenced for a study of CD8 T cells in ankylosing spondylitis (dated by TCRdb to the late 2010s). As for the study more broadly: The study profiled T cell receptor beta repertoires in healthy donors and ankylosing spondylitis patients to find disease-linked TCR variants. The whole study cohort included over 85 healthy donors and about two dozen ankylosing spondylitis patients. Peripheral blood samples were taken, and synovial fluid was additionally collected from ankylosing spondylitis patients.

This clonotype showed up many times. What this receptor recognizes is not known. Per-base quality was not reported, and no clone a single base away is much larger than it. Paper-wide results and their limitations: Significant enrichment of the disease-linked clones was reported in matched synovial fluid samples from ankylosing spondylitis patients. The disease-linked clones showed a CD8+ phenotype and occurred at relatively low frequencies in peripheral blood. A TCR beta motif of several highly homologous amino acid variants appeared characteristic of blood from ankylosing spondylitis patients. Some TCR beta motif variants had previously been reported in synovial fluid and blood of reactive arthritis patients, which suggested common disease-initiation mechanisms.

The listed sequencing device is Illumina HiSeq 2500. TCR beta libraries were prepared by quantitative 5'-RACE with molecular barcodes. Per the authors' processing: A new computational method based on a probabilistic model of VDJ rearrangement was used to identify disease-linked TCR variants. The public reads were run again by TCRdb, first through fastp at Q25 and then through MiXCR, and only productive beta chains were kept. Entries that share a CDR3 protein sequence are merged under the most common genes and DNA. TCRdb, rather than the study authors, made the V and J calls. Present in this sample are a few hundred thousand distinct CDR3 sequences, about 10% of which were seen just once. Of the sample, 21% is held by the ten largest clones. Trimming costs V 3 bases and J 0 bases, and their ends lie 13 bases apart. Per the germline V gene, SGHTA is the CDR1 and FQGNSA is the CDR2. There are 16 amino acids in the CDR3, from cysteine to phenylalanine inclusive. Only the CDR3 DNA is retained, 48 bases long and in frame from the first base.

Material for sequencing was blood, either unsorted or a sorted T cell fraction (not recorded which). The sequence joins TRBV7-2 to TRBJ2-3; no confident D gene assignment can be made. This clonotype was sampled from a male donor with ankylosing spondylitis or in good health (not recorded which). At the DNA level, the sequence is TGTGCCAGCAGCTTTAGTGGAGAACAAAGCACAGATACGCAGTATTTT. Protein translation: CASSFSGEQSTDTQYF.